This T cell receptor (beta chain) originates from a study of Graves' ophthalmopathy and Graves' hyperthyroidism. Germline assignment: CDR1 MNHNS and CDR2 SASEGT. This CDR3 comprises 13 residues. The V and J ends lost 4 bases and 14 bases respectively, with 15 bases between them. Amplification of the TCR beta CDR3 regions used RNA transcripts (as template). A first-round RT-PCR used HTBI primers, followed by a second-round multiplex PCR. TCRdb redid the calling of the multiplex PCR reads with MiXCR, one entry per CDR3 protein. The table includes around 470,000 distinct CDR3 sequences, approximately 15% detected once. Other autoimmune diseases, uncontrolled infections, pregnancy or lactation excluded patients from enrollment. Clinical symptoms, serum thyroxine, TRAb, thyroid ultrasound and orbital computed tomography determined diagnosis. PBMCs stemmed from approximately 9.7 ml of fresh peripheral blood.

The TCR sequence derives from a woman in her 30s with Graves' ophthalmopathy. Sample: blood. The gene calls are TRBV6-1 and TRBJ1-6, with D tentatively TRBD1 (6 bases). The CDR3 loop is CASSGPQGRTLHF. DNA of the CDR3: TGTGCCAGCAGTGGCCCACAGGGTAGAACCCTCCACTTT.